This T cell receptor beta chain stems from a study of T cells after yellow fever vaccination. Study context: For low cell numbers, libraries were made with SMART-Seq v4 Ultra Low Input. Study observations and caveats: Clones that expanded after primary vaccination mostly reappeared after the booster (nearly 98% CD4, around 87% CD8).

Comment on this clonotype: Its antigen is not identified.

One entry per CDR3 protein, called by TCRdb with MiXCR from the 5' RACE reads. The table records 200,000 to 300,000 distinct CDR3 sequences, over 10% of them present only once. Per germline, CDR1 MNHEY and CDR2 SVGAGI. The CDR3 loop spans 16 amino acids. The V gene lost 2 bases and the J gene lost 2 bases, with 16 bases spanning the gap. J is TRBJ2-7 and V is TRBV6-5; possible D gene TRBD2, 5 bases. The sequence was obtained from a man aged 25 to 40 who received the YFV17D yellow fever vaccine. This material consisted of CD4+ T cells sorted from PBMCs, taken 45 days after the yellow fever booster vaccination. Written as DNA, the CDR3 is TGTGCCAGCAGTTACGAGGTAGCCGGGATTCCCTACGAGCAGTACTTC. Translation gives CASSYEVAGIPYEQYF.